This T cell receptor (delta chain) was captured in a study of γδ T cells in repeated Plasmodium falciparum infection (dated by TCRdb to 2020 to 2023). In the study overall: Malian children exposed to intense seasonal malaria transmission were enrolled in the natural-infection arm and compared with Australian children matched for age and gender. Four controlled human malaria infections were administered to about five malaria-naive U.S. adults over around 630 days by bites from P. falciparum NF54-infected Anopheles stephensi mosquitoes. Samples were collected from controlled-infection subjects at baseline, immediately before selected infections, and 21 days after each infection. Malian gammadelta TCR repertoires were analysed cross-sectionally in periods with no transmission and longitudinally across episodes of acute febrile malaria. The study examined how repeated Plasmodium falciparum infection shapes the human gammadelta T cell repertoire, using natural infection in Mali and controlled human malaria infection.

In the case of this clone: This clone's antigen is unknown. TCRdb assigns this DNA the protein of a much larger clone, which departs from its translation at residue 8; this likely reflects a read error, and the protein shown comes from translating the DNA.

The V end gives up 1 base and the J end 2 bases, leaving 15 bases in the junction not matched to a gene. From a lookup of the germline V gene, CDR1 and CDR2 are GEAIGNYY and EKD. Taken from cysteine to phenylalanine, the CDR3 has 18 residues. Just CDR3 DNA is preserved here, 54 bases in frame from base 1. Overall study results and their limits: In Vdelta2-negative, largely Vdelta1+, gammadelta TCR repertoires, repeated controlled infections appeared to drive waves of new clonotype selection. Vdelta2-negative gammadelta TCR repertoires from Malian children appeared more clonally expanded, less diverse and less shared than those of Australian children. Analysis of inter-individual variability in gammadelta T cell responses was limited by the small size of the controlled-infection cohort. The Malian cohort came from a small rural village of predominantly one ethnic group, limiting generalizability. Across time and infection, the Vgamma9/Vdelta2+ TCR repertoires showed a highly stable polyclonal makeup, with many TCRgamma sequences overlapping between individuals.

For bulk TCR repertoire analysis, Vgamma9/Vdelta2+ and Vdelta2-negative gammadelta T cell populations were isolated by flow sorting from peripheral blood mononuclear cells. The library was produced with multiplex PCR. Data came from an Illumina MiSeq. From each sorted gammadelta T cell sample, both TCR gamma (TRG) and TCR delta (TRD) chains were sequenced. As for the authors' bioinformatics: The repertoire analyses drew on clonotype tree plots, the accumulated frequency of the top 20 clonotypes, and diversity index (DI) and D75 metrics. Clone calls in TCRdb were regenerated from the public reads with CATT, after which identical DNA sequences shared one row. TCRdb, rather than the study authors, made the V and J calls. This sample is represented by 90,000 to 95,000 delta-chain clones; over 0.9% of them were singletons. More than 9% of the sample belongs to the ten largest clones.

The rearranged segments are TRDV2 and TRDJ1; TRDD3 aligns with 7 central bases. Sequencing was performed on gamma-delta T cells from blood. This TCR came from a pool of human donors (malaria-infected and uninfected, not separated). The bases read TGTGCCTGTGACACGCTAGAGTTGCTGGGGGGATTGACCGATAAACTCATCTTT. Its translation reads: CACDTLELLGGLTDKLIF.